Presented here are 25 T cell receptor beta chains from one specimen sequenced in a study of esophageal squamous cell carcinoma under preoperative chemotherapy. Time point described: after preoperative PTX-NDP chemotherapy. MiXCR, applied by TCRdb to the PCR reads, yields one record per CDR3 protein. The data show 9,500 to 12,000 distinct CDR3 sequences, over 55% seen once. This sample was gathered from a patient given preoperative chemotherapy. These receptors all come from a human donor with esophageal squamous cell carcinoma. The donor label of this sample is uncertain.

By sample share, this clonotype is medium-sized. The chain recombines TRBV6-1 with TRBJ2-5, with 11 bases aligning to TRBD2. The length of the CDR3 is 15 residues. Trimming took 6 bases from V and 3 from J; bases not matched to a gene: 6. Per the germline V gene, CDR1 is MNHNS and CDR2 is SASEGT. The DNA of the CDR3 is TGTGCCAGCAGAGCATCACTAGCGGGAGAAGAGACCCAGTACTTC. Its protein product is CASRASLAGEETQYF.

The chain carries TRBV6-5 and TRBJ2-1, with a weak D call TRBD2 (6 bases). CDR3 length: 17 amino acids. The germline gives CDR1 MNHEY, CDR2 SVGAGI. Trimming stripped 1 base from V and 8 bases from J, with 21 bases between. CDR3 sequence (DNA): TGTGCCAGCAGTTACTGGGGGACTCGGGGGATTGGAGATGAGCAGTTCTTC. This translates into CASSYWGTRGIGDEQFF.

CDR3 residues: CASSGLATLYEQYF. The CDR3 DNA reads as TGTGCCAGCAGCGGACTAGCGACACTCTACGAGCAGTACTTC. The chain employs TRBV6-1 and TRBJ2-1, with 9 bases identical to TRBD2. The closer fit of TRBJ2-7 to the DNA end suggests the J call may be wrong. Germline V lookup: CDR1 MNHNS, CDR2 SASEGT. The CDR3 is made up of 14 amino acids.

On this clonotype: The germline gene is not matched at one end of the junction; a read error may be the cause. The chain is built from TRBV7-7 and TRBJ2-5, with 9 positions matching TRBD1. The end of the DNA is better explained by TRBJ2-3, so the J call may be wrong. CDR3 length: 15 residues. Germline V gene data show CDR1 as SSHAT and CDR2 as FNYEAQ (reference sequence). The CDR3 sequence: CASSPGTGRADTQYF. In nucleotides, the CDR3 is TGTGCTAGCAGCCCCGGGACAGGGAGGGCAGATACGCAGTATTTT.

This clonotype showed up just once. For the CDR3, the DNA is TGTGCCATCAGTGTAGGGACAGTTAACAATGAGCAGTTCTTC. Protein: CAISVGTVNNEQFF. The chain links TRBV10-3 to TRBJ2-5, with TRBD1 matching over 7 bases. The J call may be in error: the DNA end matches TRBJ2-1 better. Germline CDR1 ENHRY, CDR2 SYGVKD. The length of the CDR3 is 14 residues.

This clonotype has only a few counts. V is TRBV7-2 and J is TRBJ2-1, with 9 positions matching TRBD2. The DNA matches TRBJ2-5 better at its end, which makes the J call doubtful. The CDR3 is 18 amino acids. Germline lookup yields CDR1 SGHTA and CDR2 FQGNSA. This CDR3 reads CASSPRPSLAGMQETQYF. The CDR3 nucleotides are TGTGCCAGCAGCCCACGCCCCTCGCTAGCGGGGATGCAAGAGACCCAGTACTTC.

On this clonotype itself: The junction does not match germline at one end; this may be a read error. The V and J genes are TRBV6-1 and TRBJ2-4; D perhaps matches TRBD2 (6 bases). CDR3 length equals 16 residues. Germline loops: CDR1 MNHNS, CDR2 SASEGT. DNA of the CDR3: TGTCCGAGCAGCGTCTCGGGGGTATGCTACAAAGACATTCAGTACTTC. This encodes CPSSVSGVCYKDIQYF.

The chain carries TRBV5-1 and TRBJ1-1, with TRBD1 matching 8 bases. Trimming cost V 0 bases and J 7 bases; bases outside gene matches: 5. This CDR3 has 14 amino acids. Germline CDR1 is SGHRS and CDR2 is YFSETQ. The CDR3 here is CASSLAGGRGEAFF. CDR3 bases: TGCGCCAGCAGCTTGGCAGGGGGCCGTGGTGAAGCTTTCTTT.

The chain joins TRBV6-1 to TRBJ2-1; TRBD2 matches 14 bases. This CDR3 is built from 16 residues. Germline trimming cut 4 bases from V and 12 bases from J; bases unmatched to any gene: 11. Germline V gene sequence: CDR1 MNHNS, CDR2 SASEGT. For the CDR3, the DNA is TGTGCCAGCAGTGGGGGGGGAGGACTAGCGGGAGGAGGGCAGTTCTTC. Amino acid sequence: CASSGGGGLAGGGQFF.

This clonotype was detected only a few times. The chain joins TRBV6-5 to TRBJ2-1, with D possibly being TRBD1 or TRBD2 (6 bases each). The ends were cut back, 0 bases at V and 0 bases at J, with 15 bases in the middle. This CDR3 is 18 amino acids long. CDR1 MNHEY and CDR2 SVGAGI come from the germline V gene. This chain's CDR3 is CASSYSGALRGSYNEQFF. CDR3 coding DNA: TGTGCCAGCAGTTACTCGGGGGCATTGCGGGGCTCCTACAATGAGCAGTTCTTC.

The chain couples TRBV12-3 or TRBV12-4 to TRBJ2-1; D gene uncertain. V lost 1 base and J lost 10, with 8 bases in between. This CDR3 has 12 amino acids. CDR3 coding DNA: TGTGCCAGCAGTTTAGACTTATACGAGCAGTTCTTC. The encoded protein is CASSLDLYEQFF.

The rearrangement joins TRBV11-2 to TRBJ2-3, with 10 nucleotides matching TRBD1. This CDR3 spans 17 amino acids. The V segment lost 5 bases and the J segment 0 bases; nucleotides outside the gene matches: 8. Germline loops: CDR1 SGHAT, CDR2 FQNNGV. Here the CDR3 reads CASSRLPGQGSTDTQYF. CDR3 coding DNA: TGTGCCAGCAGCCGACTACCGGGACAGGGGAGCACAGATACGCAGTATTTT.

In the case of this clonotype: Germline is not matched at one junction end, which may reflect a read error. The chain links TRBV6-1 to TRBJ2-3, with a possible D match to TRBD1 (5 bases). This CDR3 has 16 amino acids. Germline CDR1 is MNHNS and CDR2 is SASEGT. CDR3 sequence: CASRGFWGSYTDTQYF. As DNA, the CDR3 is TGTGCCAGCAGGGGGTTCTGGGGCAGCTACACAGATACCCAGTATTTT.

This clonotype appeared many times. The CDR3 is CASSYGGEQYF. The CDR3 nucleotides are TGTGCCAGCAGCTATGGTGGAGAGCAGTACTTC. The chain combines TRBV7-2 with TRBJ2-1; D not resolved. The assigned J gene may be wrong: the sequence end matches TRBJ2-7 better. The V gene's germline CDR1 is SGHTA and CDR2 FQGNSA. The CDR3 covers 11 residues.

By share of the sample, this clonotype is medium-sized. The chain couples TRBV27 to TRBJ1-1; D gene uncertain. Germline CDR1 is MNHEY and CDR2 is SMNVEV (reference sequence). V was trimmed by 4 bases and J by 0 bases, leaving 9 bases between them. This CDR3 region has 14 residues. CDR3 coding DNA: TGTGCCAGCAGTTCCGGACGGTTGAACACTGAAGCTTTCTTT. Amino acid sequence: CASSSGRLNTEAFF.

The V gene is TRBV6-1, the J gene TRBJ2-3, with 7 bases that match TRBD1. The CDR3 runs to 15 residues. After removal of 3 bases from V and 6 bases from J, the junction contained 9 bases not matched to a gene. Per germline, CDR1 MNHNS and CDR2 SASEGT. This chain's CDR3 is CASSDLQGKTDTQYF. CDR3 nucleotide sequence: TGTGCCAGCAGTGATCTACAGGGGAAGACGGATACGCAGTATTTT.

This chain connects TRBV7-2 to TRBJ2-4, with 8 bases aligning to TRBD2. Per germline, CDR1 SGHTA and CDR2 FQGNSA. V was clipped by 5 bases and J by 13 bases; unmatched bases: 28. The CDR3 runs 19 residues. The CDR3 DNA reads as TGTGCCAGCAGCCGAACGAGAGGGGCGGGAGGTTTCTCCTACAATGAGCAGTACTTC. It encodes CASSRTRGAGGFSYNEQYF. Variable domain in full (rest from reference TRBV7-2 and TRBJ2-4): GAGVSQSPSNKVTEKGKDVELRCDPISGHTALYWYRQSLGQGLEFLIYFQGNSAPDKSGLPSDRFSAERTGGSVSTLTIQRTQQEDSAVYLCASSRTRGAGGFSYNEQYFGAGTRLSVL.

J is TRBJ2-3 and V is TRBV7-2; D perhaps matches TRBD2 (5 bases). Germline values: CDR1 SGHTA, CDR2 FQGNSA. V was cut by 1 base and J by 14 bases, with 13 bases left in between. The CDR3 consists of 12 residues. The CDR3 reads CASSLVSDELYF. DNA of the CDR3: TGTGCCAGCAGCTTAGTTAGCGATGAGCTGTATTTT.

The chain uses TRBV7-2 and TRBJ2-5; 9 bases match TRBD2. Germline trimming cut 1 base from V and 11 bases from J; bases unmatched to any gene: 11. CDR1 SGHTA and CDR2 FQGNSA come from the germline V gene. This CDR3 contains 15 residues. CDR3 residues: CASSLGSGRTNEQYF. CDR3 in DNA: TGTGCCAGCAGCTTAGGTAGCGGGAGAACGAATGAGCAGTACTTC.

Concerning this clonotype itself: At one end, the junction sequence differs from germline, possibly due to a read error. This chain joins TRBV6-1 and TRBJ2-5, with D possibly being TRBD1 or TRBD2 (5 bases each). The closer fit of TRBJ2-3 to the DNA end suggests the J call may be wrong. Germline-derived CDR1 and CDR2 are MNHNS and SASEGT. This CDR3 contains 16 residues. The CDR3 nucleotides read TGTGCCAGCGGGGAATTTGGGGGAAGCTACCCAGAGACGCAGTATTTT. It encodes CASGEFGGSYPETQYF.

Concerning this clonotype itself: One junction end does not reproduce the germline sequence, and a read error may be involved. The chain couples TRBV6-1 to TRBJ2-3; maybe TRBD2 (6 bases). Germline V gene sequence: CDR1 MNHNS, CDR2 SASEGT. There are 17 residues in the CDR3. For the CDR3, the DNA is TGTGCCAGCATCGCGGGTAGCGGAGACCTCGGCAAAAATACTCAGTATTTC. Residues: CASIAGSGDLGKNTQYF.

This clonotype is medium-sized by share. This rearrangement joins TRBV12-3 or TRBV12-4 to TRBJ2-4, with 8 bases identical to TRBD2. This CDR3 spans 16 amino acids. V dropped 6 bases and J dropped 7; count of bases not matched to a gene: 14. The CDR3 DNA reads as TGTGCCAGCAGCCCCCCCGGGGTAGCGGGATTGAACATTCAGTACTTC. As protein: CASSPPGVAGLNIQYF.

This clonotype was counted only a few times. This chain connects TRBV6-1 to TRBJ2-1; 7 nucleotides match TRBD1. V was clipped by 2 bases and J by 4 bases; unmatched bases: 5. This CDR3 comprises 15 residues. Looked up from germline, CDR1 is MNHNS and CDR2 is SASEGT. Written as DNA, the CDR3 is TGTGCCAGCAGTGAACGACAGGGCCATTACAATGAGCAGTTCTTC. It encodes CASSERQGHYNEQFF.

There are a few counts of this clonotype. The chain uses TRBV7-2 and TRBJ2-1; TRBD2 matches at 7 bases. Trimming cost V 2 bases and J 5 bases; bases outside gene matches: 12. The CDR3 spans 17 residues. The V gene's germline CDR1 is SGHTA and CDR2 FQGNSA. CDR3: CASSLPTFGGRNNEQFF. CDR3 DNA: TGTGCCAGCAGCTTACCAACTTTCGGGGGGAGGAACAATGAGCAGTTCTTC. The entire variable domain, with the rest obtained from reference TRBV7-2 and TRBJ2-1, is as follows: GAGVSQSPSNKVTEKGKDVELRCDPISGHTALYWYRQSLGQGLEFLIYFQGNSAPDKSGLPSDRFSAERTGGSVSTLTIQRTQQEDSAVYLCASSLPTFGGRNNEQFFGPGTRLTVL.

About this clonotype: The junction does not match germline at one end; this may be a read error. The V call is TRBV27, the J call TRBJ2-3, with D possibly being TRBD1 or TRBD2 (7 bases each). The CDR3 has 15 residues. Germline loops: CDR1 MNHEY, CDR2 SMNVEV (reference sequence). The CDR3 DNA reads TGTGGCAGGGGGTTAGGGGGGGGAGACCCAGATACGCAGTATTTC. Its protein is CGRGLGGGDPDTQYF.